The 14 T cell receptor beta chains listed next were all sequenced from one sample in a study of blood T cells in healthy people across ages. A J-beta primer mix and a sample-barcoded 5' primer were used in a second PCR of about 6 to 12 cycles. TCRdb fed the 5' RACE reads into MiXCR, producing one record per CDR3 protein. The sample carries over a million distinct CDR3 sequences, 20% to 25% recorded once. This sample was shared with a second study, whose subject was T cells of mothers and their children.

Sequenced material: blood. These receptors were obtained from a girl aged 2-15 years in good health.

This chain joins TRBV5-5 and TRBJ2-4, with 8 bases matching TRBD2. This CDR3 spans 18 amino acids. Germline V gives CDR1 SGHKS, CDR2 YYEKEE (reference sequence). V was clipped by 6 bases and J by 7 bases; unmatched bases: 21. The CDR3 region is CASTISDRMVAGYNIQYF. CDR3 coding DNA: TGTGCCAGCACCATCTCTGACAGGATGGTAGCGGGGTACAACATTCAGTACTTC.

There are a few counts of this clonotype. A much bigger clone sits one base away, suggesting this may be a read error. The genes are TRBV29-1 and TRBJ2-1; D is ambiguous. Germline-derived CDR1 and CDR2 are SQVTM and ANQGSEA. The CDR3 contains 10 residues. CDR3 loop: CSVAYSEQFF. The CDR3 DNA reads as TGCAGCGTCGCCTACAGTGAGCAGTTCTTC.

The rearrangement links TRBV14 to TRBJ1-4; D is uncertain. Trimming removed 3 bases at V and 3 bases at J, with 8 bases between. CDR3 size: 14 residues. CDR1 SGHDN and CDR2 FVKESK come from the germline V gene. CDR3 amino acids: CASSHTAANEKLFF. The CDR3 nucleotides are TGTGCCAGCAGCCACACAGCAGCTAATGAAAAACTGTTTTTT.

In its sample, this clonotype was seen a few times. This sequence joins TRBV7-2 and TRBJ1-2, with D tentatively TRBD1 (6 bases). CDR1 is SGHTA, CDR2 FQGNSA, per germline. The CDR3 length is 16 residues. V was shortened by 1 base and J by 7 bases, with 19 bases between the two germline ends. CDR3 in amino acids: CASSLGRGREVSGYTF. The CDR3 coding sequence is TGTGCCAGCAGCTTAGGGAGGGGGAGAGAGGTCTCTGGCTACACCTTC.

The CDR3 DNA follows: TGTGCCAGCCGCATAGTGGCTGCTGGGGAGACCCAGTACTTC. Translating gives CASRIVAAGETQYF. J is TRBJ2-5 and V is TRBV6-6; D is unclear. The CDR3 sequence is 14 residues long. Deletions cut 8 bases from V and 5 bases from J, with 18 bases between. The V gene's germline CDR1 is MNHNY and CDR2 SVGAGI (reference sequence).

The chain couples TRBV7-9 to TRBJ2-1, with 8 bases that match TRBD2. CDR3 size: 19 residues. V gave up 1 base and J gave up 1 base; unmatched junction bases: 12. Looked up from germline, CDR1 is SEHNR and CDR2 is FQNEAQ (reference sequence). The CDR3 nucleotides read TGTGCCAGCAGCTTAGAGTTCGGTTCGGGAGGGACGTCCTACAATGAGCAGTTCTTC. Translated, it gives CASSLEFGSGGTSYNEQFF.

This clonotype was detected ten times or more. The chain employs TRBV15 and TRBJ1-4, with 7 bases that match TRBD1. There are 14 residues in the CDR3. The ends lost 3 bases at V and 7 bases at J; junction bases unmatched: 5. Per the germline V gene, CDR1 is LNHNV and CDR2 is YYDKDF (reference sequence). Here the CDR3 reads CATSSGQETEKLFF. DNA of the CDR3: TGTGCCACCAGCAGTGGACAGGAGACTGAAAAACTGTTTTTT.

The chain links TRBV6-5 to TRBJ1-2; no clear D. This CDR3 region has 13 residues. V was trimmed by 6 bases and J by 8 bases, leaving 16 bases between them. CDR1 is MNHEY and CDR2 is SVGAGI in the germline V gene. The CDR3 sequence: CASSIGITRGYTF. CDR3 sequence (DNA): TGTGCCAGCAGCATTGGTATAACAAGGGGCTACACCTTC.

The V call is TRBV29-1, the J call TRBJ2-1, with D perhaps TRBD1 (5 bases). The J call may be faulty, since TRBJ2-5 better matches the DNA end. Per the germline V gene, CDR1 is SQVTM and CDR2 is ANQGSEA. This CDR3 comprises 12 residues. DNA of the CDR3: TGCAGTGCCCAGGAACAGGAAGAGACCCAGTACTTC. Translating it yields CSAQEQEETQYF.

A remark on this clonotype: Mismatch with germline at one junction end may stem from a read error. V usage is TRBV7-7 and J usage is TRBJ2-1; D remains unclear. This CDR3 region has 13 residues. Germline loops: CDR1 SSHAT, CDR2 FNYEAQ (reference sequence). CDR3 sequence (DNA): TGTGCTAGCAGCTTAGACGCCTACAATGAGCAGTTCTTC. Its protein is CASSLDAYNEQFF. Drawing the rest from reference TRBV7-7 and TRBJ2-1, the complete variable domain is GAGVSQSPRYKVTKRGQDVTLRCDPISSHATLYWYQQALGQGPEFLTYFNYEAQPDKSGLPSDRFSAERPEGSISTLTIQRTEQRDSAMYRCASSLDAYNEQFFGPGTRLTVL.

The CDR3 loop is CASSYSMGIGQPQHF. The DNA of the CDR3 is TGTGCCAGCAGTTACTCGATGGGTATCGGTCAGCCCCAGCATTTT. The chain uses TRBV6-6 and TRBJ1-5; D is undetermined. The CDR3 runs 15 residues. The germline gives CDR1 MNHNY, CDR2 SVGAGI (reference sequence). V was clipped by 0 bases and J by 6 bases, with 12 bases between them.

This clonotype came up a few times. This chain uses TRBV11-1 with TRBJ2-5; 9 positions agree with TRBD2. Germline CDR1 reads SGHAT; CDR2 reads FQDESV (reference sequence). The CDR3 extends over 16 amino acids. V shed 5 bases and J 5 bases; nucleotides not matched to a gene: 12. The CDR3 sequence is CASSQATTSGLETQYF. In nucleotides, the CDR3 is TGTGCCAGCAGCCAGGCCACGACTAGCGGACTCGAGACCCAGTACTTC.

The chain joins TRBV14 to TRBJ1-3; D is undetermined. The germline V gene has CDR1 SGHDN and CDR2 FVKESK. The CDR3 has 17 amino acids. Trimming pared 0 bases from V and 0 bases from J, leaving 12 bases between. The CDR3 DNA reads TGTGCCAGCAGCCAAGAAACTTACCGGAGCTCTGGAAACACCATATATTTT. Translating gives CASSQETYRSSGNTIYF.

This rearrangement joins TRBV7-9 to TRBJ1-4, with D possibly TRBD1 on 5 matching bases. V lost 5 bases and J 10 bases, leaving 26 bases between the germline ends. Germline values: CDR1 SEHNR, CDR2 FQNEAQ (reference sequence). This CDR3 has 17 amino acids. CDR3 nucleotides: TGTGCCAGCAGCATAGGCGGGACGAAGGGAATAGTTGGAAAACTGTTTTTT. Protein sequence: CASSIGGTKGIVGKLFF.